The sequence of this T cell receptor beta chain was determined in a study of response to subunit inactivated influenza vaccine. TCRdb used MiXCR to reprocess the RT-PCR reads, holding one entry per CDR3 protein. The sample has about 800,000 distinct CDR3 sequences, 20% to 25% seen once. Trimming left V 0 bases short and J 6 bases short, with 11 bases between. The germline V gene has CDR1 MNHEY and CDR2 SVGAGI. The CDR3 is made up of 14 amino acids. The J gene is TRBJ1-2, the V gene TRBV6-5; D ambiguous. The source is a man aged 45 to 65 who received an inactivated influenza vaccine. Sequenced here: PBMCs from blood, sampled around 5 days after vaccination. CDR3 residues: CASSYSNGVDGYTF. In nucleotides, the CDR3 is TGTGCCAGCAGTTACTCGAATGGGGTTGATGGCTACACCTTC.